One and the same sample provided the 25 T cell receptor beta chains below, sequenced in a study of blood T cell repertoires in COVID-19 (dated by TCRdb to about 2020). The receptor library was made with the immunoSEQ multiplex PCR assay. Imported from immuneACCESS, the table was reduced by TCRdb to in-frame sequences with V and J called. These copies leave out some clones; in studies compared against another copy, an unresolved V gene accounts for under half, and the cause of the remainder is not known. This sample lists about 84,000 clones; 75% to 90% were detected once. Jointly, the top ten make up roughly 1.2% of the sample. Sequencing was carried out using peripheral blood. These receptors came from a man older than 75 with active or convalescent COVID-19.

This chain links TRBV5-1 with TRBJ2-5; the D gene is possibly TRBD2 (5 bases). The V and J ends lost 1 base and 3 bases respectively, with 10 bases between them. Germline CDR1 SGHRS, CDR2 YFSETQ. The CDR3 has 14 residues. CDR3 amino acids: CASSLTGVKETQYF. The CDR3 coding sequence is TGCGCCAGCAGCTTGACCGGGGTAAAAGAGACCCAGTACTTC.

The chain links TRBV5-4 to TRBJ2-1, with 12 bases lining up with TRBD2. The germline gives CDR1 SGHNT, CDR2 YYREEE (reference sequence). J gave up 7 bases and V 0 bases, and 2 bases lay outside the gene matches. This CDR3 region has 15 residues. The CDR3 nucleotides read TGTGCCAGCAGCTTGGCTAGCGGGAGGGAGAATGAGCAGTTCTTC. It specifies CASSLASGRENEQFF.

The gene calls are TRBV12-5 and TRBJ1-4, with D unclear. The V gene lost 3 bases and the J gene lost 3 bases, with 11 bases spanning the gap. The CDR3 runs 15 residues. The germline V gene has CDR1 LGHNT and CDR2 FRNRAP. CDR3 nucleotide sequence: TGTGCTAGTGGTTTTTCGGGGTTCGCTAATGAAAAACTGTTTTTT. It specifies CASGFSGFANEKLFF.

V is TRBV3-1 (or the pseudogene TRBV3-2) and J is TRBJ2-1; D is perhaps TRBD2 (6 bases). The CDR3 extends over 15 amino acids. Germline V gene lookup returns CDR1 LGHDT and CDR2 YNNKEL (reference sequence). V was clipped by 5 bases and J by 0 bases, with 11 bases between them. Written as DNA, the CDR3 is TGTGCCAGCAGCTGGGACTCGAGCTCCTACAATGAGCAGTTCTTC. It yields the protein CASSWDSSSYNEQFF.

The chain carries TRBV2 and TRBJ1-1; no clear D gene. This CDR3 is built from 13 residues. Trimming cost V 6 bases and J 1 base, with 9 bases left between them. Germline CDR1 reads SNHLY; CDR2 reads FYNNEI. The CDR3 is CASRSSGNTEAFF. The DNA for the CDR3 is TGTGCCAGCAGGTCCTCGGGGAACACTGAAGCTTTCTTT.

This clone was detected only a few times. This chain links TRBV6-1 with TRBJ1-1, with D possibly matching TRBD1 (5 bases). CDR1 MNHNS and CDR2 SASEGT come from the germline V gene. There are 13 residues in the CDR3. Trimming cost V 2 bases and J 3 bases, with 7 bases left between them. The CDR3 region has the DNA TGTGCCAGCAGTGAACGGGGGTACACTGAAGCTTTCTTT. This codes for CASSERGYTEAFF.

V usage is TRBV6-1 and J usage is TRBJ1-1; the D gene is possibly TRBD1 (6 bases). Trimming cost V 2 bases and J 5 bases, with 18 bases left between them. Germline V gene lookup returns CDR1 MNHNS and CDR2 SASEGT. This CDR3 is 16 amino acids long. The CDR3 sequence is CASSERVRGSGTEAFF. CDR3 nucleotide sequence: TGTGCCAGCAGTGAAAGGGTTAGGGGGTCAGGGACTGAAGCTTTCTTT.

The V and J genes are TRBV18 and TRBJ2-5; 9 nucleotides align to TRBD2. This CDR3 has 16 residues. Germline CDR1 and CDR2: KGHSH and LQKENI. V gave up 3 bases and J gave up 4 bases; unmatched junction bases: 9. The DNA for the CDR3 is TGTGCCAGCTCACCCCTTCAGGGACTAGCTGCAGAGACCCAGTACTTC. It codes for CASSPLQGLAAETQYF.

The chain recombines TRBV24-1 with TRBJ2-3, with 7 positions matching TRBD1. The CDR3 is 17 residues long. The V segment lost 4 bases and the J segment 4 bases; nucleotides outside the gene matches: 13. Germline CDR1 is KGHDR and CDR2 is SFDVKD. DNA for the CDR3: TGTGCCACCAGTGACATCCGGGACAGTCTTTCTTCAGATACGCAGTATTTT. Its protein product is CATSDIRDSLSSDTQYF.

The chain is built from TRBV5-1 and TRBJ2-7; the match to TRBD1 covers 10 bases. The CDR3 has 19 amino acids. CDR1 is SGHRS and CDR2 is YFSETQ in the germline V gene. The V segment lost 2 bases and the J segment 3 bases; nucleotides outside the gene matches: 17. This CDR3 is CASSFSVRTGGVELYEQYF. The CDR3 bases are TGCGCCAGCAGCTTTTCTGTGAGGACAGGGGGTGTGGAACTCTACGAGCAGTACTTC.

V is TRBV5-1 and J is TRBJ2-1; 9 nucleotides match TRBD2. Losses at the gene ends were 1 base for V and 6 bases for J; bases not matched to a gene: 5. Germline V gives CDR1 SGHRS, CDR2 YFSETQ. CDR3 size: 15 residues. The CDR3 DNA reads TGCGCCAGCAGCTTGATGGCGGGAGGGGGCAATGAGCAGTTCTTC. Translation: CASSLMAGGGNEQFF.

This clone was seen only once. J is TRBJ2-7 and V is TRBV21-1; the listed D gene, TRBD2, was not tested against the DNA. TRBV21-1 is a recognized pseudogene. The CDR3 has 14 amino acids. In DNA form, the CDR3 reads TGTGCCAGCAGCAAATGTGGGAGGGAAGACGAGCAGTACTTC. It codes for CASSKCGREDEQYF.

In its sample, this clone was seen once. The rearrangement uses TRBV25-1 and TRBJ2-7; weak D call: TRBD2 (6 bases). The germline gives CDR1 MGHDK, CDR2 SYGVNS. There are 13 residues in the CDR3. V lost 1 base, J lost 6 bases, and 10 bases lay in between. Written as DNA, the CDR3 is TGTGCCAGCAGTGAATCCTGGGGAGGCGAGCAGTACTTC. Its translation: CASSESWGGEQYF.

The chain joins TRBV30 to TRBJ2-5; D may be TRBD2 (6 bases). CDR3 size: 11 residues. The germline V gene encodes CDR1 GTSNPN and CDR2 SVGIG (reference sequence). Trimming left V 5 bases short and J 4 bases short, with 8 bases between. The CDR3 DNA sequence: TGTGCCTGGGGGAGGACAGAGACCCAGTACTTC. Translated: CAWGRTETQYF.

This rearrangement joins TRBV5-1 to TRBJ2-1; possibly TRBD2 for D (6 bases). Between the trimmed V and J ends, which lost 1 base and 2 bases, there was a span of 13 bases. Germline CDR1 is SGHRS and CDR2 is YFSETQ. CDR3 length equals 16 residues. The DNA of the CDR3 is TGCGCCAGCAGCTTGACTAGCATTACCACCTACAATGAGCAGTTCTTC. This sequence encodes CASSLTSITTYNEQFF.

The V and J genes are TRBV7-8 and TRBJ2-7; maybe TRBD1 (6 bases). From germline, CDR1 is SGHVS and CDR2 FQNEAQ. The CDR3 spans 13 residues. V was shortened by 5 bases and J by 3 bases, with 11 bases between the two germline ends. The CDR3 loop is CASSLGQNYEQYF. The CDR3 coding sequence is TGTGCCAGCAGCCTCGGACAGAACTACGAGCAGTACTTC.

To note about this clone: A junction end diverges from the germline sequence, so it may reflect a read error. The rearrangement joins TRBV7-7 to TRBJ2-5; D perhaps matches TRBD1 (5 bases). This CDR3 has 14 amino acids. CDR1 SSHAT and CDR2 FNYEAQ come from the germline V gene (reference sequence). In DNA form, the CDR3 reads TGTGCTAGCAGCTTAGGGGCAGCACAAGAGACCCAGTACTTC. Its translation is CASSLGAAQETQYF.

The count of this clone is one. The chain combines TRBV28 with TRBJ1-4; 8 bases fit TRBD1. The J segment lost 8 bases and the V segment lost 3 bases, leaving 5 bases of the junction unmatched. Germline values: CDR1 MDHEN, CDR2 SYDVKM. The CDR3 is 14 residues long. CDR3: CASSLGQVEEKLFF. The CDR3 DNA follows: TGTGCCAGCAGTTTGGGACAGGTAGAAGAAAAACTGTTTTTT.

The rearrangement uses TRBV27 and TRBJ2-3, with no clear D. Trimming left V 8 bases short and J 4 bases short, with 13 bases between. This CDR3 comprises 13 residues. Germline V gene data show CDR1 as MNHEY and CDR2 as SMNVEV (reference sequence). CDR3 sequence (DNA): TGTGCCAGCTCTTTAGGTGGGCCAGATACGCAGTATTTT. It is translated as CASSLGGPDTQYF.

As DNA, the CDR3 is TGTGCCAGCACCCCTACTCTGGGGCGTAATTCACCCCTCCACTTT. Translated: CASTPTLGRNSPLHF. The gene calls are TRBV28 and TRBJ1-6, with D possibly matching TRBD1 (5 bases). Germline CDR1 is MDHEN and CDR2 is SYDVKM. The CDR3 has 15 amino acids. V dropped 7 bases and J dropped 6 bases, with 16 bases sitting between them.

The chain is built from TRBV27 and TRBJ1-1, with D possibly matching TRBD1 (6 bases). The CDR3 is made up of 15 amino acids. V was cut by 6 bases and J by 0 bases, with 14 bases left in between. Germline lookup yields CDR1 MNHEY and CDR2 SMNVEV (reference sequence). CDR3: CASSRTESLNTEAFF. The CDR3 DNA is TGTGCCAGCAGCAGGACAGAGTCTCTGAACACTGAAGCTTTCTTT.

The J gene is TRBJ1-2, the V gene TRBV12-3 or TRBV12-4; TRBD1 agrees at 7 bases. With V trimmed by 6 bases and J by 5 bases, 6 bases remained unmatched. The CDR3 loop spans 13 amino acids. DNA of the CDR3: TGTGCCAGCAGAATGGACAGGATGTATGGCTACACCTTC. Translating gives CASRMDRMYGYTF.

J is TRBJ2-2 and V is TRBV21-1; the table's D call, TRBD2, has no DNA check behind it. TRBV21-1 is a pseudogene locus. There are 17 residues in the CDR3. The CDR3 loop is CAERVPGLKKNTGELFF. The CDR3 DNA sequence: TGTGCCGAGCGGGTACCGGGACTCAAAAAGAATACCGGGGAGCTGTTTTTT.

J is TRBJ2-2 and V is TRBV18; 7 nucleotides agree with TRBD2. The germline V gene has CDR1 KGHSH and CDR2 LQKENI. V shed 2 bases, J shed 1 base, and the junction held 7 bases outside the gene matches. The CDR3 contains 17 residues. CDR3 DNA: TGTGCCAGCTCACCAATGGCTAGCGGATGGAACACCGGGGAGCTGTTTTTT. This translates into CASSPMASGWNTGELFF.

J is TRBJ2-1 and V is TRBV7-3, with 12 positions matching TRBD2. The V and J ends lost 6 bases and 4 bases, in that order; junction bases with no gene match: 4. This CDR3 contains 15 residues. From germline, CDR1 is SGHTA and CDR2 FQGTGA. DNA for the CDR3: TGTGCCAGCAGTCGGACTAGCGGGGTATACAATGAGCAGTTCTTC. It codes for CASSRTSGVYNEQFF.